The rows below give T cell receptor beta chains drawn from one sample of a study of a mutant IDH1 vaccine in newly diagnosed glioma. Their specific antigens are unknown. Clones were read by immunoSEQ multiplex PCR, and TCRdb kept only the in-frame ones, dropping some. The repertoire holds 70,000 or so clones, 70% to 90% seen once, with 2% in the top ten. The source material was PBMCs, sampled from a glioma patient whose treatment included an IDH1 peptide vaccine. The receptors were gathered from a man under 40 with glioma. The CDR3 runs from the conserved cysteine through the conserved F or W. A D gene is named only where the DNA matches it firmly. Clone size is stated in some rows and not others, as once, few, many or a class when expanded.

V gene	J gene	D gene	clone size	CDR3 DNA	CDR3 protein
TRBV18	TRBJ2-2	.	.	TGTGCCAGCTCACCTCAGAGAAATCCGAACACCGGGGAGCTGTTTTTT	CASSPQRNPNTGELFF
TRBV9	TRBJ2-7	.	.	TGTGCCAGCAGCCCCCACGAGCCGGGGGCAGGAACGTCCTACGAGCAGTACTTC	CASSPHEPGAGTSYEQYF
TRBV4-1	TRBJ1-3	.	.	TGCGCCAGCAGCAGGGGGGGACTGCGCTCTGGAAACACCATATATTTT	CASSRGGLRSGNTIYF
TRBV7-9	TRBJ1-2	.	.	TGTGCCAGCAGCATACGTACAGGTTTAGGCTACACCTTC	CASSIRTGLGYTF
TRBV7-3	TRBJ2-2	.	.	TGTGCCAGCAGCTTAGCCGTTACCGGGGAGCTGTTTTTT	CASSLAVTGELFF
TRBV27	TRBJ1-5	.	.	TGTGCCAGCAGTTTATCGATTTCGGGAAATCAGCCCCAGCATTTT	CASSLSISGNQPQHF
TRBV7-9	TRBJ2-3	TRBD1	.	TGTGCCAGCAGCCCACAGGGGCACAGCACAGATACGCAGTATTTT	CASSPQGHSTDTQYF
TRBV13	TRBJ2-7	.	few	TGTGCCAGCAGCTTCGGCAGCTCCTACGAGCAGTACTTC	CASSFGSSYEQYF
TRBV11-2	TRBJ2-2	.	.	TGTGCCAGCAGCTTGCAGTTGGGGGGTGCCTCAGGCGGGGAGCTGTTTTTT	CASSLQLGGASGGELFF
TRBV2	TRBJ2-7	TRBD2	.	TGTGCCAGCACTCATAGTTCCGAATTCACAGTCAGCGGGAGGGGCCACGAGCAGTACTTC	CASTHSSEFTVSGRGHEQYF
TRBV28	TRBJ1-2	TRBD1	once	TGTGCCAGCACCTATAGACAGGGTTCAAGATATGGCTACACCTTC	CASTYRQGSRYGYTF
TRBV28	TRBJ1-2	.	.	TGTGCCACTCGGGACCGCTCTGGCTATGGCTACACCTTC	CATRDRSGYGYTF
TRBV2	TRBJ2-1	.	.	TGTGCCAGCAGTGCTACGACGTCCTCCTACAATGAGCAGTTCTTC	CASSATTSSYNEQFF
TRBV27	TRBJ2-7	TRBD1	.	TGTGCCAGCAGTTTGGGACAGAGAGGCGAGCAGTACTTC	CASSLGQRGEQYF
TRBV9	TRBJ1-1	.	.	TGTGCCAGCAGCGTAGGACGGTTGGGGAACACTGAGGCTTTCTTT	CASSVGRLGNTEAFF
TRBV6-5	TRBJ2-7	TRBD1	.	TGTGCCAGCAGTTTAACGGGACAGATCTCCTACGAGCAGTACTTC	CASSLTGQISYEQYF
TRBV7-2	TRBJ2-5	.	.	TGTGCCAGCAGCCCTGGACACTCCCAAGAGACCCAGTACTTC	CASSPGHSQETQYF
TRBV5-1	TRBJ1-2	.	.	TGCGCCAGCAGCTACGGGACGGCTTATGGCTACACCTTC	CASSYGTAYGYTF
TRBV30	TRBJ2-3	.	.	TGTGCCTGGAGTCGGCGGGGGCGCCCAGATACGCAGTATTTT	CAWSRRGRPDTQYF
TRBV7-3	TRBJ2-2	TRBD1	.	TGTGCCAGCAGCCGGAACGGACAGGGGGCTGGCGGCACCGGGGAGCTGTTTTTT	CASSRNGQGAGGTGELFF
TRBV11-2	TRBJ2-7	TRBD2	.	TGTGCCAGCAGCTTGACTAGCGGGGATACCTACGAGCAGTACTTC	CASSLTSGDTYEQYF
TRBV19	TRBJ2-5	.	once	TGTGCCAGTAGTTCAGGTGGGGGACGAGAGACCCAGTACTTC	CASSSGGGRETQYF
TRBV9	TRBJ2-1	.	.	TGTGCCAGCAGCGTTTCTCACAATGAGCAGTTCTTC	CASSVSHNEQFF
TRBV9	TRBJ1-5	.	few	TGTGCCAGCAGCTCCCGGTCCAATCAGCCCCAGCATTTT	CASSSRSNQPQHF
TRBV4-3	TRBJ1-1	.	.	TGCGCCAGCAGCCAAGAAACAGTAACCTACACTGAAGCTTTCTTT	CASSQETVTYTEAFF
TRBV11-2	TRBJ2-7	.	.	TGTGCCAGCAGCTTAGGCCAAAGCTCCTACGAGCAGTACTTC	CASSLGQSSYEQYF
TRBV4-2	TRBJ2-3	TRBD2	.	TGTGCCAGCAGCCCCCGGAGCGGGGGTACCACAGATACGCAGTATTTT	CASSPRSGGTTDTQYF
TRBV28	TRBJ1-5	TRBD1	.	TGTGCCAGCAGTCCCGGGACAGGCCTCAATCAGCCCCAGCATTTT	CASSPGTGLNQPQHF
TRBV4-2	TRBJ2-1	TRBD2	once	TGTGCCAGCAGTCGGACTAGCGGGGGGGGATACAATGAGCAGTTCTTC	CASSRTSGGGYNEQFF
TRBV7-9	TRBJ1-5	.	.	TGTGCCAGCAGCTTAATTTACGTGCGGGATCAGCCCCAGCATTTT	CASSLIYVRDQPQHF
TRBV30	TRBJ1-5	TRBD1	.	TGTGCCTGGAGAGGAACAGGGGATTATCAGCCCCAGCATTTT	CAWRGTGDYQPQHF
TRBV9	TRBJ2-7	.	.	TGTGCCAGCAGCGTAGGGAGTAGTGGCTACGAGCAGTACTTC	CASSVGSSGYEQYF
TRBV6-5	TRBJ1-4	.	few	TGTGCCAGCAGTTACGGGACAACTAATGAAAAACTGTTTTTT	CASSYGTTNEKLFF
TRBV6-5	TRBJ2-7	.	.	TGTGCCAGCAGTCCGACAAGGGACGAGCAGTACTTC	CASSPTRDEQYF
TRBV28	TRBJ1-2	.	once	TGTGCCAGCAGTTCCGAGACAGGTGGCTACACCTTC	CASSSETGGYTF
TRBV9	TRBJ2-1	.	.	TGTGCCAGCAGCGTGAGCGTAGACAATGAGCAGTTCTTC	CASSVSVDNEQFF
TRBV11-3	TRBJ2-2	.	.	TGTGCCAGCAGCTTACAGAACACCGGGGAGCTGTTTTTT	CASSLQNTGELFF
TRBV5-1	TRBJ1-5	TRBD1	.	TGCGCCAGCAGCGCCGGGACAGCCGGAGGCAATCAGCCCCAGCATTTT	CASSAGTAGGNQPQHF
TRBV7-6	TRBJ1-3	TRBD1	.	TGTGCCAGCAGCTTGACAGGGGGATCTGGAAACACCATATATTTT	CASSLTGGSGNTIYF
TRBV7-2	TRBJ2-3	.	.	TGTGCCAGCAGCTTAAATCGGCCCAGGGGGGGCACAGATACGCAGTATTTT	CASSLNRPRGGTDTQYF
TRBV28	TRBJ1-1	TRBD1	.	TGTGCCAGCAGCATGGGACAGGGCTACACTGAAGCTTTCTTT	CASSMGQGYTEAFF
TRBV30	TRBJ1-5	.	many	TGTGCCTGGAGTGTCTTCGGGGCACAGCCCCAGCATTTT	CAWSVFGAQPQHF
TRBV9	TRBJ2-1	TRBD2	.	TGTGCCAGCAGCGGTCTAGCGGGAGGAAATAATGAGCAGTTCTTC	CASSGLAGGNNEQFF
TRBV27	TRBJ2-1	TRBD2	.	TGTGCCAGCAGTGTGAGCGGGAGCGGCGGTGAGCAGTTCTTC	CASSVSGSGGEQFF
TRBV5-5	TRBJ1-5	.	.	TGTGCCAGCAGTCCTACTAACGGGGGCAATCAGCCCCAGCATTTT	CASSPTNGGNQPQHF
TRBV7-2	TRBJ1-5	.	.	TGTGCCAGCACCCTCCGGGGAGGGAATAGCAATCAGCCCCAGCATTTT	CASTLRGGNSNQPQHF
TRBV11-2	TRBJ1-2	.	.	TGTGCCAGCAGTCGCCCCCTGGGAGGCTACACCTTC	CASSRPLGGYTF
TRBV2	TRBJ2-7	.	.	TGTGCCAGCAGGTCCCTCCCGACTTCCTTGTACTACGAGCAGTACTTC	CASRSLPTSLYYEQYF
TRBV5-1	TRBJ2-1	TRBD1	.	TGCGCCAGCAGCTCGGGACAGGGGATAGTCAATGAGCAGTTCTTC	CASSSGQGIVNEQFF
TRBV29-1	TRBJ1-4	.	.	TGCAGCGCCTACCAAGAAAAACTGTTTTTT	CSAYQEKLFF
TRBV29-1	TRBJ2-7	.	.	TGCAGCGTTGAAGCCCAATACGAGCAGTACTTC	CSVEAQYEQYF